Given below is one TCR beta chain in context. The repertoire was sequenced with immunoSEQ multiplex PCR; TCRdb's copy has only in-frame clones and lacks some. This repertoire shows approximately 300,000 clones, 86% found once; its top ten account for more than 1.5%. This sample was included in a study of Ad26.COV2.S vaccination and SARS-CoV-2 variants. This CDR3 has 19 residues. Germline V gives CDR1 SGHDN, CDR2 FVKESK. V was shortened by 1 base and J by 2 bases, with 23 bases between the two germline ends. This sample's treatment: roughly 20 received Ad26.COV2.S at low or high dose, single or two shots; a few received placebo; per-sample allocation not given. Collection of samples fell on day 63 after the first vaccine or placebo injection.

The sequence was collected from a person between 18 and 59 years old who received the Ad26.COV2.S COVID-19 vaccine or a placebo. The rearrangement joins TRBV14 to TRBJ2-5; D might be TRBD1 or TRBD2, each matching 5 bases. This sample comprised peripheral blood, obtained in a trial of Ad26.COV2.S vaccine versus placebo. CDR3 coding DNA: TGTGCCAGCAGCCAAGGACGTTACACCCCGGGGCAAACTCAAGAGACCCAGTACTTC. This translates into CASSQGRYTPGQTQETQYF.